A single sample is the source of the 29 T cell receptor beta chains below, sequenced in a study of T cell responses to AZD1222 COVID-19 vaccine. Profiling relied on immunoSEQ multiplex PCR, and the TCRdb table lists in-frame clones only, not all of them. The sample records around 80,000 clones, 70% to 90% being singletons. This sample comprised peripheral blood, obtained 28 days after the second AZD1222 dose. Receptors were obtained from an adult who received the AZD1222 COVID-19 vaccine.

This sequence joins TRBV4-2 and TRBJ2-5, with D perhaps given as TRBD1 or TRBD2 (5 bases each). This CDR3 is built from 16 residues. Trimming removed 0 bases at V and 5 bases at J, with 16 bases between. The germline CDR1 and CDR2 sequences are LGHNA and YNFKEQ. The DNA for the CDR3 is TGTGCCAGCAGCCAAGACCGTCGGGGCCCCAGGGAGACCCAGTACTTC. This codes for CASSQDRRGPRETQYF.

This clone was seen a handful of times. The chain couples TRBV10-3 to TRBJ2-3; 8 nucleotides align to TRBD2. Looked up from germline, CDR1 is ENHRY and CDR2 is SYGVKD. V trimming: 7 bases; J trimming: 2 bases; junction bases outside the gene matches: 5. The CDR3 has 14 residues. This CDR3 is CAITRGGNTDTQYF. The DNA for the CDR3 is TGTGCCATCACCCGGGGGGGCAACACAGATACGCAGTATTTT.

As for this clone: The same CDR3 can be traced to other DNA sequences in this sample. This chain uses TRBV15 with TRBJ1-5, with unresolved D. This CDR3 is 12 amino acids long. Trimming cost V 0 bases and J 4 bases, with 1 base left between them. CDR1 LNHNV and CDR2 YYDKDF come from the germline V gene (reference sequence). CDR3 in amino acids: CATSRENQPQHF. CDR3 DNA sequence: TGTGCCACCAGCAGAGAGAATCAGCCCCAGCATTTT.

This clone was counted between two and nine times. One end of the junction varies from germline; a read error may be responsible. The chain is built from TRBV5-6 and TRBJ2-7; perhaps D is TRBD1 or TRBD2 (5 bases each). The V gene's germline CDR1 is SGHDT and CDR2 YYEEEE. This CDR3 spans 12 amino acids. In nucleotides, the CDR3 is TGTGCCAGCACCTTGAGGGGAGACGAGCAGTACTTC. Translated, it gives CASTLRGDEQYF.

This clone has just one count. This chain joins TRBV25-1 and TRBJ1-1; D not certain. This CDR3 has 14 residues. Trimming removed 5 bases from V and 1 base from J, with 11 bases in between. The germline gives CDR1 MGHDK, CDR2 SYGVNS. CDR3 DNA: TGTGCCAGCAGTCCTAGGCGGGGGAACACTGAAGCTTTCTTT. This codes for CASSPRRGNTEAFF.

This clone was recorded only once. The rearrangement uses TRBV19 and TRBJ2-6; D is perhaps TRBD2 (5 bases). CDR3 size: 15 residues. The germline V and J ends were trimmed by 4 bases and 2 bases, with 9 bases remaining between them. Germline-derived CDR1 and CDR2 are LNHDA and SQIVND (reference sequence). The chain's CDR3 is CASSTGFAGANVLTF. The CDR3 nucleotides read TGTGCCAGTAGTACGGGGTTTGCTGGGGCCAACGTCCTGACTTTC.

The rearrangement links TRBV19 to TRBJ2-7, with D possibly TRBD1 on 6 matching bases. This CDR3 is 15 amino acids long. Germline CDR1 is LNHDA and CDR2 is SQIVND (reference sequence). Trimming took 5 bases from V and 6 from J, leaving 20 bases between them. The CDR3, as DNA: TGTGCCAGTAGTCTGACCGGGACATCCGTCAGCGAGCAGTACTTC. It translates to CASSLTGTSVSEQYF.

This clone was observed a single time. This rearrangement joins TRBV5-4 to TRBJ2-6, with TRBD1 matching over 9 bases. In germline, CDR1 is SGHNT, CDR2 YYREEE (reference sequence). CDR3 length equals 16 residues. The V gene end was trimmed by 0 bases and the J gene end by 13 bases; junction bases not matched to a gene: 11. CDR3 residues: CASSLARGWDRAVLTF. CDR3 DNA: TGTGCCAGCAGCTTGGCCCGGGGATGGGACAGGGCGGTCCTGACTTTC.

The CDR3 DNA reads TGTGCCAGCAGCTTACTGGGGGTAGATCAGCCCCAGCATTTT. This codes for CASSLLGVDQPQHF. This chain links TRBV7-2 with TRBJ1-5, with D tentatively TRBD1 (5 bases). Germline assignment: CDR1 SGHTA and CDR2 FQGNSA. This CDR3 is built from 14 residues. V lost 2 bases and J 5 bases, leaving 10 bases between the germline ends.

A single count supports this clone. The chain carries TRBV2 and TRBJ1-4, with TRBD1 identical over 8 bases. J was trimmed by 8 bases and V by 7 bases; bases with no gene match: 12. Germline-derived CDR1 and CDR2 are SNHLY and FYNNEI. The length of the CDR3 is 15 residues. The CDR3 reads CASIPDRDSWEKLFF. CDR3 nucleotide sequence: TGTGCCAGCATCCCGGACAGGGATAGTTGGGAAAAACTGTTTTTT.

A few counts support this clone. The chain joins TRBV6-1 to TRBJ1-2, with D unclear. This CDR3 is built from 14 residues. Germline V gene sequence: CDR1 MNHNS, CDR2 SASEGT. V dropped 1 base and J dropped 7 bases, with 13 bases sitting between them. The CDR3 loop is CASSEGTGVFGYTF. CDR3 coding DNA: TGTGCCAGCAGTGAAGGAACCGGGGTGTTTGGCTACACCTTC.

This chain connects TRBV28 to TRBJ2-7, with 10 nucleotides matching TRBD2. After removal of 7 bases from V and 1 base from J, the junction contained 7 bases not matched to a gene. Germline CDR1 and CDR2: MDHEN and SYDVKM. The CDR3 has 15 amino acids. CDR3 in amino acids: CASTPGGLASYEQYF. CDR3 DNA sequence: TGTGCCAGCACCCCGGGGGGACTAGCGTCCTACGAGCAGTACTTC.

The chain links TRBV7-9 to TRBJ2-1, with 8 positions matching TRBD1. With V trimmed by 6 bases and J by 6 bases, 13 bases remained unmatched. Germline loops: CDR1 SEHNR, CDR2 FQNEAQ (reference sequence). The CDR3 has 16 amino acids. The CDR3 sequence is CASRQRGQGTGNEQFF. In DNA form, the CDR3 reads TGTGCCAGCAGGCAGAGAGGACAGGGTACTGGCAATGAGCAGTTCTTC.

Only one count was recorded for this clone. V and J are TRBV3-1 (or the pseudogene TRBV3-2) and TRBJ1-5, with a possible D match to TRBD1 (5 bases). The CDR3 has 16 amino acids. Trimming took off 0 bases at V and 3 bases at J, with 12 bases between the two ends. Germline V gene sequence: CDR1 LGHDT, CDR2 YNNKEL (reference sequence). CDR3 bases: TGTGCCAGCAGCCAAGATCCCCCAGGGATCAATCAGCCCCAGCATTTT. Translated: CASSQDPPGINQPQHF.

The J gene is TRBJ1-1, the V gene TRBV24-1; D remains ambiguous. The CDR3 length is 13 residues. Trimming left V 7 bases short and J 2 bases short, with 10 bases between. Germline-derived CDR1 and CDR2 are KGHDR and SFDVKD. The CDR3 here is CATSRPPNTEAFF. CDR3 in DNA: TGTGCCACCAGCCGCCCCCCTAACACTGAAGCTTTCTTT.

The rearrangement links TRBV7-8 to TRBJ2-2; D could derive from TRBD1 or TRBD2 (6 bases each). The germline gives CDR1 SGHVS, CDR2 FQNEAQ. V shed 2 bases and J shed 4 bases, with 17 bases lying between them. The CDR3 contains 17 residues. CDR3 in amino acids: CASSLYRGQGSTGELFF. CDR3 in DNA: TGTGCCAGCAGCTTATACCGGGGGCAGGGTAGCACCGGGGAGCTGTTTTTT.

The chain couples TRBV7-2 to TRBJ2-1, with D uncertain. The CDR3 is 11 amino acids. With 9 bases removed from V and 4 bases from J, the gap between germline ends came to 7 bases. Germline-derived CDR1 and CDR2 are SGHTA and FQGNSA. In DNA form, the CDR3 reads TGTGCCAGTGGGGATTACAATGAGCAGTTCTTC. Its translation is CASGDYNEQFF.

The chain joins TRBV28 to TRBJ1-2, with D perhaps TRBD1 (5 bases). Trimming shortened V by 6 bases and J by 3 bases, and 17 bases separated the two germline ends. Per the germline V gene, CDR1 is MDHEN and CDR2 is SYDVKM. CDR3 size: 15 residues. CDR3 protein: CASRGAGRVDYGYTF. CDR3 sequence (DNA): TGTGCCAGCAGAGGTGCAGGGCGGGTGGACTATGGCTACACCTTC.

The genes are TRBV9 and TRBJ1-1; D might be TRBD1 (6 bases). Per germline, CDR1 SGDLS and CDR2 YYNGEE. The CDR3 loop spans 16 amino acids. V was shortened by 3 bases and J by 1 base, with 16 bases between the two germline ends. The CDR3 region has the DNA TGTGCCAGCAGCGAAGGGGAGGGACAACGGAACACTGAAGCTTTCTTT. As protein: CASSEGEGQRNTEAFF.

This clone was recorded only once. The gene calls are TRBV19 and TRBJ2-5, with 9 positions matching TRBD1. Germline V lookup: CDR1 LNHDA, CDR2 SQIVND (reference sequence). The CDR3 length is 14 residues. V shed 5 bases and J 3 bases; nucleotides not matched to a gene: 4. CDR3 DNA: TGTGCCAGTAGTGCTCGGACAGGGGAAGAGACCCAGTACTTC. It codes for CASSARTGEETQYF.

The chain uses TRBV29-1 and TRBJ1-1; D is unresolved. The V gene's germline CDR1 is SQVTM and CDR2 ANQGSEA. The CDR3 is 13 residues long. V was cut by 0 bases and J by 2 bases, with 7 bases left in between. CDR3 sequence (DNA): TGCAGCGTTGAAGAACACATAAACACTGAAGCTTTCTTT. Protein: CSVEEHINTEAFF.

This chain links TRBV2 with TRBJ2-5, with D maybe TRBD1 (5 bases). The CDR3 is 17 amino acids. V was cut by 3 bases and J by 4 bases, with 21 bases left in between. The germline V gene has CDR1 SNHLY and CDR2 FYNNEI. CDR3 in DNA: TGTGCCAGCAGTGACCCTGTGACAGTGGGCGTTGGAGAGACCCAGTACTTC. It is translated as CASSDPVTVGVGETQYF.

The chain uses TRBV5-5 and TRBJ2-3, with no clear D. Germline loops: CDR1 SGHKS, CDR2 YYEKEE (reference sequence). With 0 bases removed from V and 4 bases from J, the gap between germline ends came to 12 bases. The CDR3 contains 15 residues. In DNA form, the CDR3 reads TGTGCCAGCAGCTTGGGAATCGTATACGCAGATACGCAGTATTTT. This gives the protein CASSLGIVYADTQYF.

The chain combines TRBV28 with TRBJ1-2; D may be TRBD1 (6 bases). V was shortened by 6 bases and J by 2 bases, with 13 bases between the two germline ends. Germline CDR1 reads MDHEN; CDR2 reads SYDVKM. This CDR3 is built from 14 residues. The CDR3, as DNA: TGTGCCAGCAGGGGGGCGGGGAAGAACTATGGCTACACCTTC. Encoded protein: CASRGAGKNYGYTF.

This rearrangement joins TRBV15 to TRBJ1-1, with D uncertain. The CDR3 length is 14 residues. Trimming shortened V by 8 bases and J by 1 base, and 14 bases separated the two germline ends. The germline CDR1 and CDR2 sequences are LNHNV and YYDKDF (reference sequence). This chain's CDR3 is CATRTGPTNTEAFF. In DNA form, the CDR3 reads TGTGCCACCCGGACCGGGCCCACGAACACTGAAGCTTTCTTT.

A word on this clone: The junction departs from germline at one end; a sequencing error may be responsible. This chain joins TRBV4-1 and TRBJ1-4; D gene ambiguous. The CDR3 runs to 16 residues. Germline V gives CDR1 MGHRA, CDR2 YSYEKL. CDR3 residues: CASSLIIGQLKRKTVF. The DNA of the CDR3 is TGCGCCAGCAGCCTAATAATCGGCCAGCTAAAAAGAAAAACTGTTTTT.

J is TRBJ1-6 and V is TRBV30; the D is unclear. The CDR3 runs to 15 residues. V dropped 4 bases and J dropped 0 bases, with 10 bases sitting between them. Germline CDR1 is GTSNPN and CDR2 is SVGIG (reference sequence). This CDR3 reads CAWTERSSYNSPLHF. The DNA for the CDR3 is TGTGCCTGGACTGAGAGGAGCTCCTATAATTCACCCCTCCACTTT.

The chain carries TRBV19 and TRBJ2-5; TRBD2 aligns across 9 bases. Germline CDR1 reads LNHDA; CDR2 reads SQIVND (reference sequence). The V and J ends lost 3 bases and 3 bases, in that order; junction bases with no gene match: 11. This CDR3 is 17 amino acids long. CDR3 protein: CASSILRGGNNKETQYF. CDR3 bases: TGTGCCAGTAGTATTCTGCGGGGGGGAAACAACAAAGAGACCCAGTACTTC.

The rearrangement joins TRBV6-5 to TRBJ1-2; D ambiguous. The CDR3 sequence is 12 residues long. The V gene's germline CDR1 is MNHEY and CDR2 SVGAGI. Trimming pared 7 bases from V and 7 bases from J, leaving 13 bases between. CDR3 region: CASIADLSGYTF. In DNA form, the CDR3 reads TGTGCCAGCATCGCTGACCTCAGTGGCTACACCTTC.